The following is a T cell receptor (beta chain) sequence with its context. Its antigen is currently unknown. Each patient's relapse followed autologous stem cell transplantation, and brentuximab vedotin exposure varied. Applied to thawed PBMCs, magnetic negative selection was the method used to isolate CD8+ T cells. CDR1 is SGHDN, CDR2 FVKESK, per germline. The CDR3 extends over 12 amino acids. V gave up 1 base and J gave up 10 bases, with 8 bases separating them. The data were taken from a study of PD-1 blockade in classical Hodgkin lymphoma. Findings and caveats of the study: It was reported that newly diagnosed patients had less baseline TCR diversity than healthy donors. Why repertoires differed is undefined; disease activity or prior therapy possibly contributed.

Some clones are missing from TCRdb's copy, which holds only in-frame ones; the method was immunoSEQ multiplex PCR. The table has around 7,500 clones, more than 70% seen once. The material was CD8+ T cells from blood, obtained at baseline. V usage is TRBV14 and J usage is TRBJ2-1; D is uncertain. The sequence was collected from a human donor with classical Hodgkin lymphoma. The CDR3 protein is CASSQARREQFF. The CDR3 coding sequence is TGTGCCAGCAGCCAAGCTAGGAGAGAGCAGTTCTTC.